This T cell receptor (beta chain) was identified in a study of blood T cell repertoires in COVID-19. Study details: Acute-phase and convalescent COVID-19 samples originated in the United States, Italy and Spain. T cells, B-cell-depleted T cells, or PBMCs provided the cDNA or gDNA that served as material.

This clone was counted a single time. As handled by the study authors: The authors estimated nucleated cell counts from reference gene primer amplification. The data were produced by immunoSEQ multiplex PCR, yet TCRdb's version contains in-frame clones alone and is incomplete. V and J calls plus clone size are reproduced from that table; the DNA served to infer D and trimming. The repertoire holds over 150,000 clones, with about 89% as singletons. This CDR3 contains 15 residues. J gave up 8 bases and V 5 bases, and 9 bases lay outside the gene matches. The germline V gene encodes CDR1 ENHRY and CDR2 SYGVKD.

The sample taken for sequencing was peripheral blood. V usage is TRBV10-3 and J usage is TRBJ2-3; 11 positions match TRBD2. The clonotype comes from a man aged 45-60 years with acute or convalescent COVID-19. The CDR3: CAISTNSGRAGTQYF. CDR3 DNA: TGTGCCATCAGTACTAATAGCGGGAGGGCCGGTACGCAGTATTTT.